The rows below give T cell receptor beta chains drawn from one sample of a study of blood T cell repertoires in COVID-19. Only in-frame clones appear in the TCRdb table, and some are missing; sequencing was by immunoSEQ multiplex PCR. Among approximately 270,000 clones, approximately 90% were seen once, and the ten largest hold about 3%. Sequences were obtained from PBMCs or T cells enriched from blood (not recorded which). The receptors here all came from a man between 40 and 49 years old who had been exposed to COVID-19. Both conserved end residues are part of each CDR3. The D gene is left open where the match is weak. The size entry is marked missing in some rows and otherwise reads once, few, many or a size class.

size	V	J	D	DNA	CDR3
.	TRBV3-1/TRBV3-2	TRBJ2-2	TRBD2	TGTGCCAGCAGCCCGGGGGGTCTAGCGGGAGGAAACACCGGGGAGCTGTTTTTT	CASSPGGLAGGNTGELFF
.	TRBV19	TRBJ2-7	.	TGTGCCAGTAGTAACAAGAGAGGGGACACGGGTTACCTTTACGAGCAGTACTTC	CASSNKRGDTGYLYEQYF
.	TRBV11-1	TRBJ1-1	TRBD1	TGTGCCAGCAGCTTCGGGACAGGGGGCGGCACTGAAGCTTTCTTT	CASSFGTGGGTEAFF
once	TRBV6-5	TRBJ1-1	.	TGTGCCAGCAGTTACGAGGAGGACACTGAAGCTTTCTTT	CASSYEEDTEAFF
.	TRBV15	TRBJ2-3	.	TGTGCCACCAGCAGTGTTAGGGGGAGCACAGATACGCAGTATTTT	CATSSVRGSTDTQYF
.	TRBV12-3/TRBV12-4	TRBJ2-7	TRBD1	TGTGCCAGCAGTTTGAGGGACAGGGAGTACTTC	CASSLRDREYF
.	TRBV7-3	TRBJ2-7	.	TGTGCCAGCAGCTCGACTGGAGGGAGCTCCTACGAGCAGTACTTC	CASSSTGGSSYEQYF
.	TRBV27	TRBJ2-1	TRBD2	TGTGCCAGTAATAGCGGGGGGGCCTACAATGAGCAGTTCTTC	CASNSGGAYNEQFF
once	TRBV7-8	TRBJ2-7	.	TGTGCCAGCAGACTCCGGGACACGAGCTACGAGCAGTACTTC	CASRLRDTSYEQYF
.	TRBV28	TRBJ2-7	.	TGTGCCAGCAGTCCCCTCAATCCTCAGGGGTTGTGGTACGAGCAGTACTTC	CASSPLNPQGLWYEQYF
.	TRBV19	TRBJ2-7	.	TGTGCCAGTAGTATAGAGGAGGGTAACTACGAGCAGTACTTC	CASSIEEGNYEQYF
.	TRBV25-1	TRBJ1-1	.	TGTGCCAGCAGCTCCCTATTCCCCCCCAATAGTGAAGCTTTCTTT	CASSSLFPPNSEAFF
few	TRBV27	TRBJ1-6	TRBD1	TGTGCCAGCAGTCCACAGACAGGGGGTTATTCACCCCTCCACTTT	CASSPQTGGYSPLHF
.	TRBV5-1	TRBJ2-3	.	TGCGCCAGCAGCTTAGTCCCCGGGGAGGATACGCAGTATTTT	CASSLVPGEDTQYF
.	TRBV4-2	TRBJ1-2	.	TGTGCCAGCAGCCAAGATCTCCCGGCGCTAGGCTATGGCTACACCTTC	CASSQDLPALGYGYTF
.	TRBV9	TRBJ1-2	.	TGTGCCAGCAGCGCGGATGGCAGGACTAACTATGGCTACACCTTC	CASSADGRTNYGYTF
.	TRBV28	TRBJ2-6	.	TGTGCCAGCAACCAGGGTGGTGGGGCCAACGTCCTGACTTTC	CASNQGGGANVLTF
.	TRBV7-9	TRBJ2-5	.	TGTGCCAGCAGCTTTGGGCTGGGGCGCCAAGAGACCCAGTACTTC	CASSFGLGRQETQYF
.	TRBV7-9	TRBJ2-7	.	TGTGCCAGCAGCTTAGTTCGGGGTGGGAACGAGCAGTACTTC	CASSLVRGGNEQYF
.	TRBV4-1	TRBJ2-2	TRBD2	TGCGCCAGCAGCCAACACCAGCGGGAGAACACCGGGGAGCTGTTTTTT	CASSQHQRENTGELFF
few	TRBV19	TRBJ1-1	TRBD1	TGTGCCACTCAAGACAGGGGTCTAACCGAAGCTTTCTTT	CATQDRGLTEAFF
.	TRBV7-9	TRBJ1-5	.	TGTGCCAGCAGCCCGGACAGCTATCAGCCCCAGCATTTT	CASSPDSYQPQHF
.	TRBV4-1	TRBJ1-5	TRBD1	TGCGCCAGCAGCCCCCGGGACAGGGAGTATAGCAATCAGCCCCAGCATTTT	CASSPRDREYSNQPQHF
.	TRBV6-5	TRBJ2-7	.	TGTGCCAGCAGACCCCCCGGGACTGGGGATTACGAGCAGTACTTC	CASRPPGTGDYEQYF
.	TRBV19	TRBJ2-3	TRBD2	TGTGCCAGTAGTATTTGGCGGGAGGGCCAAGATACGCAGTATTTT	CASSIWREGQDTQYF
.	TRBV19	TRBJ1-5	TRBD1	TGTGCCAGTAGTAGCCGGGACAGGGTAAGCAATCAGCCCCAGCATTTT	CASSSRDRVSNQPQHF
.	TRBV27	TRBJ2-2	TRBD1	TGTGCCAGCAGTCCTCAGACAGGGGGGAGTCACGGGGAGCTGTTTTTT	CASSPQTGGSHGELFF
.	TRBV19	TRBJ2-6	TRBD1	TGTGCCAGTAGTGCACAGGGGTATGGGGCCAACGTCCTGACTTTC	CASSAQGYGANVLTF
.	TRBV5-4	TRBJ2-3	TRBD2	TGTGCCAGCAGCTTGCCCCAGCGGGAAACAGATACGCAGTATTTT	CASSLPQRETDTQYF
.	TRBV30	TRBJ1-1	.	TGTGCCTGGAGTCTAAGTGTGAACACTGAAGCTTTCTTT	CAWSLSVNTEAFF
.	TRBV2	TRBJ2-1	TRBD2	TGTGCCAGCAGTGAGGTAGCGGGACACAATGAGCAGTTCTTC	CASSEVAGHNEQFF
once	TRBV4-1	TRBJ1-4	.	TGCGCCAGCAGCCAAGTGATCCGGACAAGTAATGAAAAACTGTTTTTT	CASSQVIRTSNEKLFF
once	TRBV11-3	TRBJ2-1	TRBD2	TGTGCCAGCAGCTTATGGGGTAGCGGGACGTCCAGCTCCTACAATGAGCAGTTCTTC	CASSLWGSGTSSSYNEQFF
.	TRBV19	TRBJ2-7	TRBD2	TGTGCCAGTAGTATTCGGGAGGGATCAACCTACGAGCAGTACTTC	CASSIREGSTYEQYF
.	TRBV11-3	TRBJ1-1	TRBD1	TGTGCCAGCAGCCTTAGACAGGGGGCTGGCACTGAAGCTTTCTTT	CASSLRQGAGTEAFF
.	TRBV7-9	TRBJ1-4	.	TGTGCCAGCAGCACGACAGGAGTTGCAACTAATGAAAAACTGTTTTTT	CASSTTGVATNEKLFF
.	TRBV11-3	TRBJ2-7	.	TGTGCCAGCAGCTTAAAAGGGGACTACGAGCAGTACTTC	CASSLKGDYEQYF
.	TRBV28	TRBJ1-1	.	TGTGCCAGCAGTTTAGCGGGACGTGTAGCTTTCTTT	CASSLAGRVAFF
.	TRBV28	TRBJ2-5	TRBD2	TGTGCCAGCAGTTTTCTTGGCGGGAGCTCGGCAGAGACCCAGTACTTC	CASSFLGGSSAETQYF
.	TRBV3-1/TRBV3-2	TRBJ2-5	TRBD2	TGTGCCAGCAGCCAAGAAGTTAGCGGGAGTTTTGGGGAGACCCAGTACTTC	CASSQEVSGSFGETQYF
.	TRBV4-1	TRBJ1-2	.	TGCGCCAGCAGCCAGGCTGCGGGAGACTATGGCTACACCTTC	CASSQAAGDYGYTF
.	TRBV7-2	TRBJ2-3	.	TGTGCCAGCAGCCCCGAAGCTAGCACAGATACGCAGTATTTT	CASSPEASTDTQYF
.	TRBV7-9	TRBJ2-7	TRBD2	TGTGCCAGCAGCTTTCCGACTAGCGGATCCTACGAGCAGTACTTC	CASSFPTSGSYEQYF